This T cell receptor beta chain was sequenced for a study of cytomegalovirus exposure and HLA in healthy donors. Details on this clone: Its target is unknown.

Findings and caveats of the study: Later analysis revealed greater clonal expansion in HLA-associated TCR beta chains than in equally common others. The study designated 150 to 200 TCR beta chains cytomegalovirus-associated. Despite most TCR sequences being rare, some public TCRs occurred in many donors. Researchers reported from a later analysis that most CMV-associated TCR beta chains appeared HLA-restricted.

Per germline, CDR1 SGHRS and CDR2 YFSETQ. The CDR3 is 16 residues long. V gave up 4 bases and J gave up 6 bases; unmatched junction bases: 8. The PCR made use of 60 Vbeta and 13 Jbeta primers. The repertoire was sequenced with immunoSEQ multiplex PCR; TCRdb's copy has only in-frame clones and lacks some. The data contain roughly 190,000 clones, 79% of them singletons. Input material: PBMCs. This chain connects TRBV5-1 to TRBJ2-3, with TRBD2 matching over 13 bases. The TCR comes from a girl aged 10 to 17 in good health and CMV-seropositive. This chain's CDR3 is CASSPRLAGGFDTQYF. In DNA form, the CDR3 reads TGCGCCAGCAGCCCCAGACTAGCGGGGGGATTCGATACGCAGTATTTT.